The entry that follows covers one TCR beta chain sequence. The data were obtained in a study of Ad26.COV2.S vaccination and SARS-CoV-2 variants. The treatment is: 15 to 20 received Ad26.COV2.S at low or high dose, single or two shots; roughly five received placebo; per-sample allocation not given. Following the first vaccine or placebo injection, samples were taken on day 63. The shot given was an Ad26 vector that makes Wuhan-strain SARS-CoV-2 spike. Produced via immunoSEQ multiplex PCR; TCRdb's table is partial and in-frame only. Here the sample spans about 280,000 clones, around 87% being singletons. This CDR3 spans 15 amino acids. From germline, CDR1 is SGHVS and CDR2 FQNEAQ. With V trimmed by 5 bases and J by 4 bases, 9 bases remained unmatched.

This sample comprised peripheral blood, obtained in a trial of Ad26.COV2.S vaccine versus placebo. The receptor's source is a person aged 18-65 years who received the Ad26.COV2.S COVID-19 vaccine or a placebo. V usage is TRBV7-8 and J usage is TRBJ1-2; the match to TRBD1 covers 8 bases. CDR3 in amino acids: CASSAGQGWGYGYTF. The CDR3, as DNA: TGTGCCAGCAGCGCAGGACAGGGCTGGGGCTATGGCTACACCTTC.